This T cell receptor (beta chain) was obtained from a study of blood T cell repertoires in COVID-19. Study summary: Italy, Spain and the United States were the sources of the convalescent and acute COVID-19 samples.

Original processing notes: Cell counts per sample came from amplifying reference gene primers. The table came from immunoSEQ multiplex PCR; TCRdb's copy has only in-frame clones and leaves some out. That table furnishes V, J and clone size, whereas the DNA furnished D and trimming. The sample carries 250,000 or so clones, less than 90% recorded once. Germline-derived CDR1 and CDR2 are SQVTM and ANQGSEA. V shed 7 bases, J shed 3 bases, and the junction held 7 bases outside the gene matches. The CDR3 is 14 residues long. The sample consisted of peripheral blood. This sequence originates from a woman aged 40 to 49 who had recovered from COVID-19. V gene TRBV29-1 combines with J gene TRBJ2-3; 10 bases agree with TRBD1. CDR3 nucleotide sequence: TGCAGCGGCGTGCGACAGGGGGCAACAGATACGCAGTATTTT. Amino acids: CSGVRQGATDTQYF.